This record covers a single T cell receptor beta chain. The antigen is unknown. The sample is drawn from a study of PD-1 blockade in classical Hodgkin lymphoma. Study results and caveats: Reports indicated that newly diagnosed patients had lower baseline TCR diversity than healthy donors did.

Indicated time point: cycle 4 day 1 (C4D1), after less than seven weeks of nivolumab. There was relapse after autologous stem cell transplantation in every patient, and there was variation in brentuximab vedotin exposure. The CDR3 totals 13 residues. Trimming removed 3 bases at V and 0 bases at J, with 5 bases between. CDR1 is SGHTA, CDR2 FQGTGA, per germline. The repertoire was sequenced with immunoSEQ multiplex PCR; TCRdb's copy has only in-frame clones and lacks some. The data show some 95,000 clones, with roughly nine tenths seen just once and approximately 3% held by the top ten. The sequence was obtained from a human donor with classical Hodgkin lymphoma. V usage is TRBV7-3 and J usage is TRBJ1-2; D is undetermined. Sequences were derived from peripheral blood mononuclear cells (PBMCs), sampled before the fourth cycle of nivolumab. The CDR3 region has the DNA TGTGCCAGCAGCTTCGAGGCTAACTATGGCTACACCTTC. It is translated as CASSFEANYGYTF.